Listed below are T cell receptor beta chains from one sample, sequenced in a study of T cell responses to AZD1222 COVID-19 vaccine. Generated by immunoSEQ multiplex PCR, the TCRdb table keeps only in-frame clones and is missing some. The data show about 150,000 clones, about nine tenths seen once. Sequencing used peripheral blood, obtained 28 days after the second AZD1222 dose. The receptors stem from an adult who received the AZD1222 COVID-19 vaccine. Each CDR3 is given with its conserved first and last residue. The D gene is left open where the match is weak. Expanded clones get a size class; other rows say once, few or many, or leave the size out.

>TRBV4-1|TRBD1|TRBJ1-2|.
CASSQLPGQSYGYTF
TGCGCCAGCAGCCAACTCCCGGGACAGTCCTATGGCTACACCTTC
>TRBV3-1/TRBV3-2|.|TRBJ2-5|.
CASSRGGVGVQETQYF
TGTGCCAGCAGCCGTGGAGGGGTGGGGGTTCAAGAGACCCAGTACTTC
>TRBV4-2|.|TRBJ2-7|.
CASNEQGYEQYF
TGTGCCAGCAATGAACAGGGCTACGAGCAGTACTTC
>TRBV21-1|.|TRBJ2-7|.
CASSKRGYF
TGTGCCAGCAGCAAAAGAGGGTACTTC
>TRBV3-1/TRBV3-2|.|TRBJ1-2|.
CASSQAMGGPYGYTF
TGTGCCAGCAGCCAAGCAATGGGCGGACCCTATGGCTACACCTTC
>TRBV7-2|TRBD1|TRBJ2-2|.
CASRPQGAVGELFF
TGTGCCAGCAGACCACAGGGGGCGGTCGGGGAGCTGTTTTTT
>TRBV6-5|.|TRBJ1-3|.
CASSYSPHGSGNTIYF
TGTGCCAGCAGTTACTCCCCCCACGGCTCTGGAAACACCATATATTTT
>TRBV4-2|TRBD2|TRBJ2-5|.
CASSPRLSGGAWETQYF
TGTGCCAGCAGCCCCAGGCTTAGCGGGGGGGCGTGGGAGACCCAGTACTTC
>TRBV11-2|.|TRBJ1-1|.
CASSLNQGNTEAFF
TGTGCCAGCAGCTTGAACCAGGGGAACACTGAAGCTTTCTTT
>TRBV6-5|TRBD2|TRBJ2-1|.
CASSSTSGQTGEQFF
TGTGCCAGCAGTTCGACTAGCGGACAGACAGGGGAGCAGTTCTTC
>TRBV5-6|TRBD1|TRBJ1-1|.
CASSLELGGGRHEAFF
TGTGCCAGCAGCTTGGAATTGGGAGGGGGCAGGCATGAAGCTTTCTTT
>TRBV7-2|TRBD2|TRBJ2-7|.
CASSPGGSYEQYF
TGTGCCAGCAGCCCGGGGGGATCCTACGAGCAGTACTTC
>TRBV6-5|TRBD1|TRBJ1-2|.
CASKLNSGGRGYTF
TGTGCCAGCAAGTTGAATTCAGGGGGCCGAGGCTACACCTTC
>TRBV5-4|.|TRBJ1-3|.
CASSLGVGGNTIYF
TGTGCCAGCAGCTTGGGGGTCGGCGGAAACACCATATATTTT
>TRBV7-3|.|TRBJ1-1|.
CASSPQGWAGSTEAFF
TGTGCCAGCAGCCCCCAGGGGTGGGCAGGGAGTACTGAAGCTTTCTTT
>TRBV4-2|.|TRBJ1-1|few
CASSQGTGSGGTEAFF
TGTGCCAGCAGCCAAGGAACCGGCAGCGGGGGGACTGAAGCTTTCTTT
>TRBV18|TRBD1|TRBJ2-3|.
CASSPTGQGTTDTQYF
TGTGCCAGCTCACCGACTGGACAGGGGACCACAGATACGCAGTATTTT
>TRBV10-2|TRBD1|TRBJ1-2|.
CASSDPGTGGVNGYTF
TGCGCCAGCAGTGATCCCGGGACAGGGGGTGTTAATGGCTACACCTTC
>TRBV19|TRBD2|TRBJ2-1|.
CASSVLAGAYNEQFF
TGTGCCAGTAGTGTCCTAGCGGGGGCATACAATGAGCAGTTCTTC
>TRBV6-5|.|TRBJ1-1|.
CASSKNTEAFF
TGTGCCAGCAGCAAAAACACTGAAGCTTTCTTT
>TRBV7-9|.|TRBJ2-2|.
CASFSNSGGTANTGELFF
TGTGCCAGCTTTTCGAACTCCGGAGGGACAGCGAACACCGGGGAGCTGTTTTTT
>TRBV3-1/TRBV3-2|.|TRBJ1-1|.
CASSHLDAPSTEAFF
TGTGCCAGCAGCCACCTGGACGCCCCGAGCACTGAAGCTTTCTTT
>TRBV30|.|TRBJ1-4|.
CAWSVTPTNEKLFF
TGTGCCTGGAGTGTCACCCCAACTAATGAAAAACTGTTTTTT
>TRBV6-6|.|TRBJ1-5|.
CASSYGGSQHF
TGTGCCAGCAGTTACGGGGGGTCCCAGCATTTT
>TRBV6-5|.|TRBJ1-3|.
CATFYGGTDTIYF
TGTGCCACCTTTTACGGGGGAACCGACACCATATATTTT
>TRBV3-1/TRBV3-2|.|TRBJ1-2|.
CASSPPGNHGYTF
TGTGCCAGCAGCCCTCCAGGGAACCATGGCTACACCTTC
>TRBV5-1|TRBD2|TRBJ2-7|.
CASSFITSVEQYF
TGCGCCAGCAGCTTTATAACTAGCGTAGAGCAGTACTTC
>TRBV3-1/TRBV3-2|TRBD2|TRBJ2-5|.
CASSQALLSGGKTQYF
TGTGCCAGCAGCCAAGCCCTTCTAAGCGGGGGAAAGACCCAGTACTTC
>TRBV28|.|TRBJ1-4|.
CASVRSGGDEKLFF
TGTGCCAGCGTTCGGTCGGGTGGGGATGAAAAACTGTTTTTT
>TRBV19|TRBD1|TRBJ2-7|.
CASSIDGSGGYEQYF
TGTGCCAGTAGTATAGATGGGTCAGGGGGCTACGAGCAGTACTTC
>TRBV6-5|TRBD2|TRBJ2-7|.
CASTKAAGGNYEQYF
TGTGCCAGCACCAAGGCGGCGGGAGGTAACTACGAGCAGTACTTC
>TRBV29-1|.|TRBJ2-1|.
CSGYSPGFRGQFF
TGCAGCGGTTATTCCCCGGGATTCAGAGGGCAGTTCTTC
>TRBV7-9|.|TRBJ2-3|.
CAAQRGRGYTDTQYF
TGTGCCGCCCAAAGGGGGAGGGGATACACAGATACGCAGTATTTT
>TRBV5-1|TRBD2|TRBJ2-3|.
CASRAGARGDTQYF
TGCGCCAGCAGAGCGGGGGCCAGGGGTGATACGCAGTATTTT
>TRBV12-3/TRBV12-4|.|TRBJ2-3|.
CASSRTENTQYF
TGTGCCAGCAGTCGGACTGAAAATACGCAGTATTTT